One and the same sample provided the 23 T cell receptor beta chains below, sequenced in a study of T cells after yellow fever vaccination. TCRdb re-called the 5' RACE reads through MiXCR, storing one row per CDR3 protein. Of about 260,000 distinct CDR3 sequences detected, about 5.2% appear once; the ten largest clones hold less than 3.5%. Here the sequenced sample was CD4+ T cells sorted from PBMCs, taken on the day of the yellow fever booster vaccination. The receptors were sampled from a man aged 18 to 35 who received the YFV17D yellow fever vaccine.

In its sample, this clonotype was seen a few times. The rearrangement uses TRBV11-2 and TRBJ1-2; D is possibly TRBD1 (5 bases). This CDR3 has 13 residues. Germline-derived CDR1 and CDR2 are SGHAT and FQNNGV. V gave up 4 bases and J gave up 4 bases, with 10 bases separating them. CDR3 coding DNA: TGTGCCAGCAGCTCCCTGACAGTCTATGGCTACACCTTC. Protein: CASSSLTVYGYTF.

This chain joins TRBV28 and TRBJ2-1; the match to TRBD2 covers 9 bases. Germline lookup yields CDR1 MDHEN and CDR2 SYDVKM. The CDR3 is 16 residues long. After removal of 6 bases from V and 5 bases from J, the junction contained 11 bases not matched to a gene. The CDR3 nucleotides are TGTGCCAGCAGCGCAACACAGGGCGGGAGGGACAATGAGCAGTTCTTC. It encodes CASSATQGGRDNEQFF.

This clonotype was observed once. The chain employs TRBV2 and TRBJ2-3, with D possibly matching TRBD2 (5 bases). V was trimmed by 8 bases and J by 5 bases, leaving 5 bases between them. The CDR3 runs 10 residues. The V gene's germline CDR1 is SNHLY and CDR2 FYNNEI. CDR3 sequence (DNA): TGTGCCAGCGGACTAGATACGCAGTATTTT. Its protein is CASGLDTQYF.

This clonotype was observed a few times. The chain employs TRBV11-1 and TRBJ2-7; a possible D gene is TRBD2 (6 bases). The germline gives CDR1 SGHAT, CDR2 FQDESV (reference sequence). The CDR3 sequence is 11 residues long. V dropped 6 bases and J dropped 9 bases, with 12 bases sitting between them. CDR3 DNA: TGTGCCAGCAGGCGGGACGGACGGCAGTACGTC. Residues: CASRRDGRQYV.

This clonotype was seen a handful of times. The CDR3 sequence: CASSPPAPRSGNTIYF. For the CDR3, the DNA is TGTGCCAGCAGCCCCCCGGCCCCGAGATCTGGAAACACCATATATTTT. The V call is TRBV5-6, the J call TRBJ1-3; unclear D gene. Germline V CDR1 and CDR2: SGHDT, YYEEEE. V was clipped by 4 bases and J by 1 base, with 15 bases between them. The length of the CDR3 is 16 residues.

The chain couples TRBV7-8 to TRBJ1-6; D is ambiguous. Germline CDR1 reads SGHVS; CDR2 reads FQNEAQ. The CDR3 spans 15 residues. Trimming cost V 5 bases and J 8 bases, with 16 bases left between them. The CDR3 sequence is CASSPEGLRHSPLHF. The CDR3 DNA follows: TGTGCCAGCAGCCCGGAGGGCCTACGCCATTCACCCCTCCACTTT.

This clonotype was seen a few times. V gene TRBV7-9 combines with J gene TRBJ2-3; 9 bases fit TRBD1. In germline, CDR1 is SEHNR, CDR2 FQNEAQ (reference sequence). V was pared by 3 bases and J by 2 bases, with 9 bases of the junction left unmatched. The CDR3 has 17 amino acids. CDR3 sequence: CASSFAYRGPHTDTQYF. CDR3 sequence (DNA): TGTGCCAGCAGCTTCGCCTACAGGGGGCCCCACACAGATACGCAGTATTTT.

This rearrangement joins TRBV2 to TRBJ2-1, with 9 positions matching TRBD1. Germline CDR1 SNHLY, CDR2 FYNNEI. The CDR3 is 17 residues long. Trimming at V came to 5 bases and at J to 4 bases, leaving 12 bases not matched to a gene. Written as DNA, the CDR3 is TGTGCCAGCAGTAGGGACAGGGTCAAGGGGAGGTACAATGAGCAGTTCTTC. It specifies CASSRDRVKGRYNEQFF.

In this sample, this clonotype turned up a few times. The chain recombines TRBV11-3 with TRBJ2-3, with 8 positions matching TRBD2. There are 15 residues in the CDR3. Germline V CDR1 and CDR2: SGHNT, YENEEA. The V and J ends lost 5 bases and 7 bases, in that order; junction bases with no gene match: 11. The CDR3 loop is CASSTGTRERNTQYF. The CDR3 DNA reads TGTGCCAGCAGCACCGGGACTAGAGAGCGGAATACGCAGTATTTT.

The genes are TRBV15 and TRBJ1-5, with 8 bases identical to TRBD1. V dropped 0 bases and J dropped 6; count of bases not matched to a gene: 7. Germline V lookup: CDR1 LNHNV, CDR2 YYDKDF (reference sequence). The CDR3 runs to 16 residues. CDR3 DNA: TGTGCCACCAGCAGAGATCGAGGACAGGGTAGTCAGCCCCAGCATTTT. It encodes CATSRDRGQGSQPQHF.

This clonotype was observed at least ten times. The CDR3 reads CASSQRDRDYNEQFF. CDR3 nucleotide sequence: TGCGCCAGCAGCCAGAGGGACAGGGATTACAATGAGCAGTTCTTC. This chain joins TRBV4-1 and TRBJ2-1, with 9 bases identical to TRBD1. This CDR3 comprises 15 residues. Germline-derived CDR1 and CDR2 are MGHRA and YSYEKL. V lost 3 bases to trimming and J lost 4 bases; unmatched junction nucleotides: 4.

This clonotype came up a few times. The chain recombines TRBV4-3 with TRBJ2-1; possible D gene TRBD1, 6 bases. The V end was cut by 4 bases, the J end by 5 bases, with 15 bases between. CDR3 size: 15 residues. CDR1 is LGHNA and CDR2 is YSLEER in the germline V gene. CDR3 coding DNA: TGCGCCAGCAGCCTGCAAGGGGGTCGCGACAATGAGCAGTTCTTC. This gives the protein CASSLQGGRDNEQFF.

This clonotype was counted at least ten times. This chain joins TRBV12-3 or TRBV12-4 and TRBJ1-2; TRBD1 is a possible D gene (5 bases). The CDR3 is 13 amino acids. Deletions cut 7 bases from V and 5 bases from J, with 14 bases between. The CDR3 coding sequence is TGTGCCAGCAACCGGGACCGAGGATATGGCTACACCTTC. Translating it yields CASNRDRGYGYTF.

Points on this clonotype: This may stem from a read error, because a much larger clone lies one nucleotide away. The V and J genes are TRBV20-1 and TRBJ1-6; 8 nucleotides match TRBD1. CDR1 DFQATT and CDR2 SNEGSKA come from the germline V gene (reference sequence). The J segment lost 8 bases and the V segment lost 3 bases, leaving 15 bases of the junction unmatched. The CDR3 contains 17 residues. CDR3 in DNA: TGCAGTGCTAGCCTTCGCCCAGGGGGCAGGTATTATTCACCCCTCCACTTT. It yields the protein CSASLRPGGRYYSPLHF.

This clonotype has a count of ten or more. The chain uses TRBV14 and TRBJ1-1; 11 nucleotides agree with TRBD1. There are 17 residues in the CDR3. Germline V gene lookup returns CDR1 SGHDN and CDR2 FVKESK. Trimming took 4 bases from V and 5 from J; bases not matched to a gene: 12. Written as DNA, the CDR3 is TGTGCCAGCAGCCTCTGGACAGGGGGCGTTGGAAGGACTGAAGCTTTCTTT. Encoded protein: CASSLWTGGVGRTEAFF. Full variable domain (remainder filled in from reference TRBV14 and TRBJ1-1): EAGVTQFPSHSVIEKGQTVTLRCDPISGHDNLYWYRRVMGKEIKFLLHFVKESKQDESGMPNNRFLAERTGGTYSTLKVQPAELEDSGVYFCASSLWTGGVGRTEAFFGQGTRLTVV.

V gene TRBV24-1 combines with J gene TRBJ2-3, with TRBD2 as a possible D gene (6 bases). The CDR3 consists of 16 residues. V gave up 3 bases and J gave up 8 bases, with 20 bases separating them. Germline loops: CDR1 KGHDR, CDR2 SFDVKD. CDR3 DNA: TGTGCCACCAGTGATCAGGAGACTAGTGGATATGGTACGCAGTATTTT. It translates to CATSDQETSGYGTQYF.

The chain employs TRBV10-3 and TRBJ2-5; the D is unclear. The CDR3 is 14 residues long. The V end lost 5 bases, the J end lost 3 bases, and 13 bases lay between the germline ends. Germline assignment: CDR1 ENHRY and CDR2 SYGVKD. Written as DNA, the CDR3 is TGTGCCATCAGTCAGGTAGTTTTGGAAGAGACCCAGTACTTC. Protein sequence: CAISQVVLEETQYF.

This sequence joins TRBV10-2 and TRBJ2-1, with 12 bases matching TRBD2. The trim removed 3 bases at V and 6 bases at J, leaving 12 bases unmatched. This CDR3 region has 18 residues. Germline CDR1 WSHSY, CDR2 SAAADI. The DNA of the CDR3 is TGCGCCAGCAGTGAAAGGCCCACGGCTAGCGGGGGGGCCAATGAGCAGTTCTTC. Residues: CASSERPTASGGANEQFF.

This clonotype was counted between two and nine times. V and J are TRBV24-1 and TRBJ2-5; 7 nucleotides match TRBD1. Germline lookup yields CDR1 KGHDR and CDR2 SFDVKD. The CDR3 has 15 residues. With 5 bases clipped from V and 1 base from J, the junction kept 6 bases outside the gene matches. CDR3 bases: TGTGCCACCAGTGGGGCAGGGGGATTCCAAGAGACCCAGTACTTC. It translates to CATSGAGGFQETQYF.

The V gene is TRBV6-2 or TRBV6-3, the J gene TRBJ2-1; 8 positions agree with TRBD1. V trimming: 4 bases; J trimming: 5 bases; junction bases outside the gene matches: 13. The CDR3 extends over 17 amino acids. Per the germline V gene, CDR1 is MNHEY and CDR2 is SVGEGT. The CDR3 region has the DNA TGTGCCAGCAGTTGGACAGGGAGTATTTCGTTCCACAATGAGCAGTTCTTC. Its protein is CASSWTGSISFHNEQFF.

Many counts were recorded for this clonotype. The chain links TRBV7-2 to TRBJ2-3, with 8 bases identical to TRBD1. Losses at the gene ends were 3 bases for V and 5 bases for J; bases not matched to a gene: 10. Per germline, CDR1 SGHTA and CDR2 FQGNSA. The length of the CDR3 is 16 residues. CDR3 loop: CASSLGGQGVGDTQYF. CDR3 in DNA: TGTGCCAGCAGCTTGGGAGGACAGGGTGTGGGAGATACGCAGTATTTT.

This clonotype was counted ten times or more. The J gene is TRBJ2-2, the V gene TRBV12-3 or TRBV12-4; 9 bases are a match to TRBD2. The CDR3 spans 15 residues. The junction had 3 bases not matched to a gene; V was cut back by 7 bases and J by 0 bases. CDR3 DNA sequence: TGTGCCAGCATTAGCGGGGGAACGAACACCGGGGAGCTGTTTTTT. Amino acid sequence: CASISGGTNTGELFF.

The rearrangement links TRBV6-5 to TRBJ2-5, with D possibly TRBD1 on 6 matching bases. The CDR3 extends over 14 amino acids. CDR1 MNHEY and CDR2 SVGAGI come from the germline V gene. Trimming shortened V by 8 bases and J by 3 bases, and 16 bases separated the two germline ends. The CDR3 bases are TGTGCCAGCGGTGCCCGGGACAATAAAGAGACCCAGTACTTC. Amino acid sequence: CASGARDNKETQYF.